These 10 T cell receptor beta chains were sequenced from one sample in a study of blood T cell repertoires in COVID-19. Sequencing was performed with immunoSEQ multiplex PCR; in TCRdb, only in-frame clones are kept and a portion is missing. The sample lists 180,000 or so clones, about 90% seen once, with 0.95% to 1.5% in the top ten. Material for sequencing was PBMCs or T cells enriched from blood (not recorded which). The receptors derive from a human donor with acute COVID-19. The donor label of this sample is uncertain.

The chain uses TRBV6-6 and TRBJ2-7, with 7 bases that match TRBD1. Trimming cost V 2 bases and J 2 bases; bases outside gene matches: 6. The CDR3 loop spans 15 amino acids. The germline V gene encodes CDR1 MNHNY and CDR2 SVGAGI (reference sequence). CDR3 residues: CASSYPRDRTYEQYF. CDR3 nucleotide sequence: TGTGCCAGCAGTTACCCCAGGGACAGAACCTACGAGCAGTACTTC.

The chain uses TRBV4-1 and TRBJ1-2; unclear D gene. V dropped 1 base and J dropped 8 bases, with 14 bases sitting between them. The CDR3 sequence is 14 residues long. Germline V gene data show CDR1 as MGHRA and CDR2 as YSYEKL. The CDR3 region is CASSQVGRPGGYTF. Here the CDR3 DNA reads TGCGCCAGCAGCCAAGTGGGTCGTCCGGGAGGCTACACCTTC.

The CDR3 sequence: CASSLWGRSSYEQYF. CDR3 nucleotide sequence: TGTGCCAGCAGCTTATGGGGGCGAAGCTCCTACGAGCAGTACTTC. The chain joins TRBV7-2 to TRBJ2-7; D might be TRBD1 (6 bases). This CDR3 is 15 amino acids long. Germline V gives CDR1 SGHTA, CDR2 FQGNSA. V gave up 2 bases and J gave up 0 bases, with 11 bases separating them.

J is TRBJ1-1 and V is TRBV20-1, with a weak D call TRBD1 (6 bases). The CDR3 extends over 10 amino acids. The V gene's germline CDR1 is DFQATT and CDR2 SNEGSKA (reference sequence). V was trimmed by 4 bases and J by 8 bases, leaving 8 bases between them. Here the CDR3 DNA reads TGCAGTGCTAAAGACAGGGAAGCTTTCTTT. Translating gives CSAKDREAFF.

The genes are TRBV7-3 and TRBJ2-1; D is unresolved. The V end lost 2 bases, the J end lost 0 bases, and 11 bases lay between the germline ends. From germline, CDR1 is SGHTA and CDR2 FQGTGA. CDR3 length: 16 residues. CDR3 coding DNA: TGTGCCAGCAGCTTACTAGAGAGAAGCTCCTACAATGAGCAGTTCTTC. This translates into CASSLLERSSYNEQFF.

DNA for the CDR3: TGTGCCACCAGCAGAGGGGAGGCAGGGCTTCAATCACCCCTCCACTTT. The encoded protein is CATSRGEAGLQSPLHF. V usage is TRBV15 and J usage is TRBJ1-6; TRBD1 is a possible D gene (5 bases). Trimming pared 1 base from V and 10 bases from J, leaving 17 bases between. Germline CDR1 reads LNHNV; CDR2 reads YYDKDF (reference sequence). The CDR3 has 16 amino acids.

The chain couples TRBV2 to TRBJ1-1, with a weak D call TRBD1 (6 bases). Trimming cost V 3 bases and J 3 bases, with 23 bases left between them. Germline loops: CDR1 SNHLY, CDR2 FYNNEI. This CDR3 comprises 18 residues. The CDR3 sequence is CASSERSFGTPRDTEAFF. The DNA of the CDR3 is TGTGCCAGCAGTGAGAGGTCTTTCGGGACACCGAGGGACACTGAAGCTTTCTTT.

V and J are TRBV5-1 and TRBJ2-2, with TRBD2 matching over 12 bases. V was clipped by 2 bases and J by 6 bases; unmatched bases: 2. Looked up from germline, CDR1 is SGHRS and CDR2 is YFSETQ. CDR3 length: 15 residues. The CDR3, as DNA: TGCGCCAGCAGCTTCGCTAGCGGGGGGGCCGGGGAGCTGTTTTTT. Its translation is CASSFASGGAGELFF.

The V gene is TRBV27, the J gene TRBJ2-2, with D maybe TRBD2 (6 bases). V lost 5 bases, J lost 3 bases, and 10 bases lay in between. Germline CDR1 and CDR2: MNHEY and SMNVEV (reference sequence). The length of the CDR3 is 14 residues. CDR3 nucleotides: TGTGCCAGCAGTGAGGGACTCCACACCGGGGAGCTGTTTTTT. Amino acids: CASSEGLHTGELFF.

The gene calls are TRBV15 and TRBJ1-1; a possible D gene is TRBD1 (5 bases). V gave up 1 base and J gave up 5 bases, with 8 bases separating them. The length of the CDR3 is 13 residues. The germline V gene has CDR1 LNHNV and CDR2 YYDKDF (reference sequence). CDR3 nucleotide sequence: TGTGCCACCAGCAGAGGGGGCAGAACTGAAGCTTTCTTT. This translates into CATSRGGRTEAFF.